Listed below are T cell receptor beta chains from one sample, sequenced in a study of CD8+ T cells in alopecia areata. Libraries were prepared by immunoSEQ multiplex PCR; TCRdb keeps only in-frame clonotypes and omits some of them. The repertoire holds some 200,000 clones, with about 60% as singletons. Sequenced here: CD8+ T cells sorted from blood, sampled at week 24, from a patient treated with tofacitinib. These receptors were obtained from a human donor with alopecia areata. The conserved cysteine and the conserved F or W are not part of the CDR3 here. The D gene is left open where the match is weak. Size values are once, few and many counts, or a class for expanded clones, and some rows have none.

clone_size: few; v_call: TRBV5-6; cdr3_length: 15; d_call: .; j_call: TRBJ2-3; cdr3_aa: ASSLERPSYLPDTQY
clone_size: .; v_call: TRBV19; cdr3_length: 15; d_call: TRBD1; j_call: TRBJ1-1; cdr3_aa: ASRMSGTGAWNTEAF
clone_size: .; v_call: TRBV6-5; cdr3_length: 12; d_call: .; j_call: TRBJ2-1; cdr3_aa: ASSSTSFYNEQF
clone_size: once; v_call: TRBV13; cdr3_length: 14; d_call: .; j_call: TRBJ2-7; cdr3_aa: ASSLRSGPTTYEQY
clone_size: .; v_call: TRBV30; cdr3_length: 11; d_call: TRBD2; j_call: TRBJ2-1; cdr3_aa: AWSGGGGREQF
clone_size: .; v_call: TRBV29-1; cdr3_length: 9; d_call: .; j_call: TRBJ2-1; cdr3_aa: SVGKGNEQF
clone_size: .; v_call: TRBV10-3; cdr3_length: 9; d_call: .; j_call: TRBJ2-1; cdr3_aa: AISADREQF
clone_size: .; v_call: TRBV11-2; cdr3_length: 11; d_call: .; j_call: TRBJ2-7; cdr3_aa: ASSLGSVYEQY
clone_size: .; v_call: TRBV30; cdr3_length: 12; d_call: .; j_call: TRBJ1-5; cdr3_aa: AWSGGALNQPQH
clone_size: .; v_call: TRBV2; cdr3_length: 10; d_call: .; j_call: TRBJ2-1; cdr3_aa: ASSDPPNSLV
clone_size: few; v_call: TRBV7-9; cdr3_length: 13; d_call: TRBD1; j_call: TRBJ1-1; cdr3_aa: ASSFPGQGLTEAF
clone_size: .; v_call: TRBV19; cdr3_length: 13; d_call: TRBD1; j_call: TRBJ2-7; cdr3_aa: ASSMGTGGEYEQY
clone_size: few; v_call: TRBV29-1; cdr3_length: 10; d_call: .; j_call: TRBJ1-2; cdr3_aa: SVPAASGGYT
clone_size: .; v_call: TRBV15; cdr3_length: 10; d_call: .; j_call: TRBJ1-6; cdr3_aa: ATSRGSSPLH
clone_size: few; v_call: TRBV19; cdr3_length: 12; d_call: .; j_call: TRBJ1-2; cdr3_aa: ASSWAEANYGYT
clone_size: .; v_call: TRBV7-9; cdr3_length: 12; d_call: .; j_call: TRBJ1-1; cdr3_aa: ASSLDGGQTEAF
clone_size: .; v_call: TRBV7-9; cdr3_length: 10; d_call: .; j_call: TRBJ2-2; cdr3_aa: ASRWDTGELF
clone_size: .; v_call: TRBV15; cdr3_length: 16; d_call: .; j_call: TRBJ1-5; cdr3_aa: ATSRDVQGQNSNQPQH
clone_size: few; v_call: TRBV4-1; cdr3_length: 14; d_call: .; j_call: TRBJ2-4; cdr3_aa: ASSHTHKTAKNIQY
clone_size: .; v_call: TRBV27; cdr3_length: 12; d_call: .; j_call: TRBJ1-4; cdr3_aa: ASTSQGSNEKLF
clone_size: .; v_call: TRBV2; cdr3_length: 12; d_call: TRBD1; j_call: TRBJ2-1; cdr3_aa: ARLGQGNYNEQF
clone_size: few; v_call: TRBV25-1; cdr3_length: 8; d_call: .; j_call: TRBJ1-5; cdr3_aa: ASLNQPQH
clone_size: .; v_call: TRBV10-2; cdr3_length: 12; d_call: .; j_call: TRBJ1-1; cdr3_aa: ASSKISGGAEAF